One and the same sample provided the 27 T cell receptor beta chains below, sequenced in a study of blood T cell repertoires in COVID-19. Assay: immunoSEQ multiplex PCR; the TCRdb copy retains only in-frame clones and omits some. The sample lists 150,000 to 200,000 clones, 84% occurring once. Sequenced sample: PBMCs or T cells enriched from blood (not recorded which). The receptors were gathered from a man aged 50 or older who had recovered from COVID-19.

This clone was recorded only once. The chain links TRBV9 to TRBJ2-5; maybe TRBD1 (6 bases). CDR1 and CDR2 (germline): SGDLS, YYNGEE. V lost 3 bases and J 5 bases, leaving 14 bases between the germline ends. The CDR3 covers 14 residues. The CDR3 DNA sequence: TGTGCCAGCAGCGAGGGGGACAACCGGGAGACCCAGTACTTC. Translating gives CASSEGDNRETQYF. Supplemented by reference TRBV9 and TRBJ2-5, the full variable domain reads DSGVTQTPKHLITATGQRVTLRCSPRSGDLSVYWYQQSLDQGLQFLIQYYNGEERAKGNILERFSAQQFPDLHSELNLSSLELGDSALYFCASSEGDNRETQYFGPGTRLLVL.

The genes are TRBV2 and TRBJ1-5, with a weak D call TRBD1 (5 bases). This CDR3 has 15 residues. Between the trimmed V and J ends, which lost 5 bases and 5 bases, there was a span of 16 bases. The germline gives CDR1 SNHLY, CDR2 FYNNEI. The CDR3 loop is CASSTQVRGDQPQHF. CDR3 nucleotide sequence: TGTGCCAGCAGTACACAGGTGCGGGGTGATCAGCCCCAGCATTTT.

The rearrangement joins TRBV27 to TRBJ1-5; D perhaps matches TRBD1 (6 bases). The CDR3 consists of 17 residues. Per germline, CDR1 MNHEY and CDR2 SMNVEV (reference sequence). Trimming took off 8 bases at V and 0 bases at J, with 20 bases between the two ends. CDR3 protein: CASRGGGGGYSNQPQHF. The CDR3 DNA is TGTGCCAGCCGAGGGGGGGGCGGGGGTTATAGCAATCAGCCCCAGCATTTT.

This clone was counted a single time. V gene TRBV5-1 combines with J gene TRBJ1-4, with 8 bases fitting TRBD1. The CDR3 is 16 amino acids. Trimming cost V 2 bases and J 0 bases; bases outside gene matches: 3. Looked up from germline, CDR1 is SGHRS and CDR2 is YFSETQ. This CDR3 is CASSFDRGATNEKLFF. CDR3 in DNA: TGCGCCAGCAGCTTTGACAGGGGAGCAACTAATGAAAAACTGTTTTTT.

The V call is TRBV6-5, the J call TRBJ2-1; possible D gene TRBD2, 6 bases. This CDR3 is built from 12 residues. Deletions cut 6 bases from V and 7 bases from J, with 10 bases between. In germline, CDR1 is MNHEY, CDR2 SVGAGI. Here the CDR3 DNA reads TGTGCCAGCAGGACCGGGAGTAATGAGCAGTTCTTC. This codes for CASRTGSNEQFF.

V gene TRBV5-1 combines with J gene TRBJ2-7; 10 nucleotides match TRBD1. The V gene end was trimmed by 5 bases and the J gene end by 5 bases; junction bases not matched to a gene: 13. CDR1 is SGHRS, CDR2 YFSETQ, per germline. The CDR3 loop spans 16 amino acids. This CDR3 is CASSRGPGQGMNEQYF. CDR3 coding DNA: TGCGCCAGCAGTCGGGGACCGGGACAGGGGATGAACGAGCAGTACTTC. Variable domain in full (rest from reference TRBV5-1 and TRBJ2-7): KAGVTQTPRYLIKTRGQQVTLSCSPISGHRSVSWYQQTPGQGLQFLFEYFSETQRNKGNFPGRFSGRQFSNSRSEMNVSTLELGDSALYLCASSRGPGQGMNEQYFGPGTRLTVT.

The chain links TRBV25-1 to TRBJ1-1, with 7 bases that match TRBD1. The CDR3 length is 15 residues. V shed 3 bases, J shed 0 bases, and the junction held 4 bases outside the gene matches. The germline V gene has CDR1 MGHDK and CDR2 SYGVNS. The CDR3, as DNA: TGTGCCAGCAGTGATCACAGGGGCCTGAACACTGAAGCTTTCTTT. Its translation is CASSDHRGLNTEAFF. Complete variable domain (other parts from reference TRBV25-1 and TRBJ1-1): EADIYQTPRYLVIGTGKKITLECSQTMGHDKMYWYQQDPGMELHLIHYSYGVNSTEKGDLSSESTVSRIRTEHFPLTLESARPSHTSQYLCASSDHRGLNTEAFFGQGTRLTVV.

Only a few counts were recorded for this clone. CDR3 amino acids: CASRLAGSRHNEQFF. The CDR3 DNA sequence: TGCGCCAGCAGGCTAGCGGGGAGCCGTCACAATGAGCAGTTCTTC. V gene TRBV4-1 combines with J gene TRBJ2-1, with 9 bases matching TRBD2. J gave up 5 bases and V 6 bases, and 8 bases lay outside the gene matches. CDR1 and CDR2 (germline): MGHRA, YSYEKL. The CDR3 is 15 residues long.

The rearrangement uses TRBV12-3 or TRBV12-4 and TRBJ2-7, with a possible D match to TRBD2 (5 bases). The CDR3 is made up of 12 amino acids. Deletions cut 4 bases from V and 6 bases from J, with 10 bases between. The chain's CDR3 is CASSYGNLEQYF. The CDR3 region has the DNA TGTGCCAGCAGTTACGGGAATCTCGAGCAGTACTTC.

The V and J genes are TRBV6-5 and TRBJ1-6; D might be TRBD1 (5 bases). V lost 4 bases and J lost 9, with 10 bases in between. CDR1 MNHEY and CDR2 SVGAGI come from the germline V gene. This CDR3 is 13 amino acids long. CDR3 DNA: TGTGCCAGCAGTTCCCACAGGATTTCACCCCTCCACTTT. It encodes CASSSHRISPLHF.

This clone was seen only a few times. The rearrangement uses TRBV11-2 and TRBJ2-1; a possible D gene is TRBD1 (6 bases). The V end lost 5 bases, the J end lost 6 bases, and 17 bases lay between the germline ends. Looked up from germline, CDR1 is SGHAT and CDR2 is FQNNGV. This CDR3 is built from 15 residues. The CDR3, as DNA: TGTGCCAGCAGCCCAACCAGGGGAGCCCTCAATGAGCAGTTCTTC. This translates into CASSPTRGALNEQFF.

The chain employs TRBV2 and TRBJ2-1; 9 bases align to TRBD1. The germline V gene has CDR1 SNHLY and CDR2 FYNNEI. The CDR3 length is 14 residues. The V segment lost 4 bases and the J segment 4 bases; nucleotides outside the gene matches: 2. The CDR3 spells CASSVGTGYNEQFF. Written as DNA, the CDR3 is TGTGCCAGCAGTGTAGGGACAGGGTACAATGAGCAGTTCTTC.

This chain joins TRBV7-9 and TRBJ1-2, with D unclear. Germline CDR1 is SEHNR and CDR2 is FQNEAQ (reference sequence). V was clipped by 2 bases and J by 6 bases, with 7 bases between them. This CDR3 is built from 12 residues. The DNA for the CDR3 is TGTGCCAGCAGCTTAAATGTCGATGGCTACACCTTC. Translated, it gives CASSLNVDGYTF.

This chain links TRBV3-1 (or the pseudogene TRBV3-2) with TRBJ1-5, with D perhaps TRBD1 (6 bases). Germline values: CDR1 LGHDT, CDR2 YNNKEL (reference sequence). V shed 2 bases and J shed 4 bases, with 9 bases lying between them. This CDR3 is 14 amino acids long. CDR3 sequence: CASSQQGKNQPQHF. DNA of the CDR3: TGTGCCAGCAGCCAACAGGGGAAGAATCAGCCCCAGCATTTT.

The chain has TRBV11-2 and TRBJ1-2, with TRBD1 matching over 10 bases. CDR3 length: 15 amino acids. CDR1 is SGHAT and CDR2 is FQNNGV in the germline V gene. J was trimmed by 4 bases and V by 1 base; bases with no gene match: 3. As DNA, the CDR3 is TGTGCCAGCAGCTTAGGGACAGGGGGACCCTATGGCTACACCTTC. Translation: CASSLGTGGPYGYTF. Drawing the rest from reference TRBV11-2 and TRBJ1-2, the complete variable domain is EAGVAQSPRYKIIEKRQSVAFWCNPISGHATLYWYQQILGQGPKLLIQFQNNGVVDDSQLPKDRFSAERLKGVDSTLKIQPAKLEDSAVYLCASSLGTGGPYGYTFGSGTRLTVV.

The chain recombines TRBV27 with TRBJ2-3; D is unresolved. Germline V gives CDR1 MNHEY, CDR2 SMNVEV (reference sequence). CDR3 length: 17 amino acids. V lost 3 bases and J lost 1, with 17 bases in between. Here the CDR3 DNA reads TGTGCCAGCAGTTTCCTAGTACTAAAAGGAGGCACAGATACGCAGTATTTT. Amino acid sequence: CASSFLVLKGGTDTQYF.

The sample holds a few counts of this clone. The CDR3 DNA follows: TGTGCCAGCAGTGAAGGCGGAGGACCCGCTAACTATGGCTACACCTTC. It is translated as CASSEGGGPANYGYTF. The chain joins TRBV6-1 to TRBJ1-2, with unresolved D. This CDR3 spans 16 amino acids. The germline V and J ends were trimmed by 1 base and 0 bases, with 12 bases remaining between them. Germline lookup yields CDR1 MNHNS and CDR2 SASEGT.

The gene calls are TRBV28 and TRBJ1-2; D perhaps matches TRBD1 (5 bases). Trimming pared 5 bases from V and 0 bases from J, leaving 10 bases between. This CDR3 spans 14 amino acids. From germline, CDR1 is MDHEN and CDR2 SYDVKM. CDR3 nucleotides: TGTGCCAGCAGTCAGGGAATCGCTAACTATGGCTACACCTTC. Its protein product is CASSQGIANYGYTF.

The gene calls are TRBV7-8 and TRBJ1-1; D ambiguous. The CDR3 is 13 residues long. The germline V gene encodes CDR1 SGHVS and CDR2 FQNEAQ. V was clipped by 2 bases and J by 4 bases, with 8 bases between them. CDR3 in amino acids: CASSLRRVTEAFF. The CDR3 nucleotides read TGTGCCAGCAGCTTACGGAGGGTCACTGAAGCTTTCTTT.

The J gene is TRBJ1-2, the V gene TRBV5-5; D might be TRBD1 (5 bases). Trimming removed 2 bases from V and 4 bases from J, with 6 bases in between. The CDR3 has 12 amino acids. Germline loops: CDR1 SGHKS, CDR2 YYEKEE (reference sequence). The CDR3 sequence is CASSLGVYGYTF. The CDR3 DNA follows: TGTGCCAGCAGCTTAGGGGTCTATGGCTACACCTTC.

The chain joins TRBV19 to TRBJ1-6; 10 nucleotides agree with TRBD1. CDR3 length equals 17 residues. Unmatched junction bases numbered 11, after V lost 3 bases and J lost 9 bases. CDR1 LNHDA and CDR2 SQIVND come from the germline V gene (reference sequence). The chain's CDR3 is CASSIAGPGQGISPLHF. Written as DNA, the CDR3 is TGTGCCAGTAGTATTGCAGGCCCGGGACAGGGGATTTCACCCCTCCACTTT. Drawing the rest from reference TRBV19 and TRBJ1-6, the complete variable domain is DGGITQSPKYLFRKEGQNVTLSCEQNLNHDAMYWYRQDPGQGLRLIYYSQIVNDFQKGDIAEGYSVSREKKESFPLTVTSAQKNPTAFYLCASSIAGPGQGISPLHFGNGTRLTVT.

This chain links TRBV3-1 (or the pseudogene TRBV3-2) with TRBJ1-3, with D unresolved. The CDR3 totals 16 residues. V lost 0 bases, J lost 0 bases, and 9 bases lay in between. CDR1 is LGHDT and CDR2 is YNNKEL in the germline V gene (reference sequence). In DNA, the CDR3 is TGTGCCAGCAGCCAAGATGGTGCGGGCTCTGGAAACACCATATATTTT. Translating gives CASSQDGAGSGNTIYF.

This rearrangement joins TRBV7-9 to TRBJ2-7, with D tentatively TRBD1 (6 bases). V gave up 4 bases and J gave up 2 bases, with 15 bases separating them. Germline V gene data show CDR1 as SEHNR and CDR2 as FQNEAQ (reference sequence). This CDR3 contains 15 residues. The CDR3 sequence: CASSWSQGTAYEQYF. The CDR3, as DNA: TGTGCCAGCAGCTGGAGCCAGGGGACCGCCTACGAGCAGTACTTC. Together with reference TRBV7-9 and TRBJ2-7, the CDR3 gives the full variable domain: DTGVSQNPRHKITKRGQNVTFRCDPISEHNRLYWYRQTLGQGPEFLTYFQNEAQLEKSRLLSDRFSAERPKGSFSTLEIQRTEQGDSAMYLCASSWSQGTAYEQYFGPGTRLTVT.

The V and J genes are TRBV5-6 and TRBJ1-1; no clear D. Germline assignment: CDR1 SGHDT and CDR2 YYEEEE. V gave up 1 base and J gave up 2 bases, with 18 bases separating them. The CDR3 extends over 17 amino acids. The CDR3 nucleotides read TGTGCCAGCAGCTTGCCTCAATGGAGGGAGGGAAACACTGAAGCTTTCTTT. Its translation: CASSLPQWREGNTEAFF.

The rearrangement uses TRBV5-5 and TRBJ1-2, with 10 bases fitting TRBD1. V was pared by 3 bases and J by 4 bases, with 6 bases of the junction left unmatched. There are 15 residues in the CDR3. From germline, CDR1 is SGHKS and CDR2 YYEKEE (reference sequence). CDR3 protein: CASSSPGQGFYGYTF. The CDR3 coding sequence is TGTGCCAGCAGCTCACCGGGACAGGGGTTCTATGGCTACACCTTC. The entire variable domain, with the rest obtained from reference TRBV5-5 and TRBJ1-2, is as follows: DAGVTQSPTHLIKTRGQQVTLRCSPISGHKSVSWYQQVLGQGPQFIFQYYEKEERGRGNFPDRFSARQFPNYSSELNVNALLLGDSALYLCASSSPGQGFYGYTFGSGTRLTVV.

This clone was seen ten or more times. V gene TRBV10-3 combines with J gene TRBJ2-6, with unresolved D. Germline V gives CDR1 ENHRY, CDR2 SYGVKD. This CDR3 is 15 amino acids long. Trimming left V 4 bases short and J 0 bases short, with 7 bases between. CDR3 sequence (DNA): TGTGCCATCAGTGCCGTGTTCTCTGGGGCCAACGTCCTGACTTTC. Encoded protein: CAISAVFSGANVLTF.

The chain uses TRBV10-1 and TRBJ2-1; 9 bases line up with TRBD2. Germline loops: CDR1 WNHNN, CDR2 SYGVQD (reference sequence). This CDR3 has 14 amino acids. With 5 bases clipped from V and 8 bases from J, the junction kept 7 bases outside the gene matches. The CDR3: CASSPSGVIYEQFF. CDR3 DNA: TGCGCCAGCAGTCCTAGCGGGGTGATCTATGAGCAGTTCTTC.